The following is a T cell receptor (beta chain) sequence with its context. Its antigen is as yet unknown. This sample's treatment: about 20 received Ad26.COV2.S at low or high dose, single or two shots; about 5 received placebo; per-sample allocation not given. Collection of samples fell on day 63 after the first vaccine or placebo injection. The sample is drawn from a study of Ad26.COV2.S vaccination and SARS-CoV-2 variants. As for the study in general: Doses of Ad26.COV2.S were injected into muscle once or twice, 56 days apart.

Notes on the study in general: Reported findings describe substantial breadth in spike-specific CD8+ and CD4+ T cell responses following vaccination.

The CDR3 totals 14 residues. The J segment lost 6 bases and the V segment lost 1 base, leaving 2 bases of the junction unmatched. Per the germline V gene, CDR1 is SGDLS and CDR2 is YYNGEE. TCRdb's table, derived via immunoSEQ multiplex PCR, lists solely in-frame clones and lacks some. The sample has about 320,000 clones; approximately 86% are singletons. J is TRBJ2-2 and V is TRBV9; TRBD1 aligns across 8 bases. Sequences were derived from peripheral blood, sampled in a trial of Ad26.COV2.S vaccine versus placebo. This receptor was identified in a person aged 18-65 years who received the Ad26.COV2.S COVID-19 vaccine or a placebo. CDR3 sequence: CASSVQGAAGELFF. DNA of the CDR3: TGTGCCAGCAGCGTACAGGGGGCCGCCGGGGAGCTGTTTTTT.